These 6 T cell receptor beta chains were all obtained from the same sample, sequenced in a study of STAT5B mutations in CD4+ large granular lymphocyte leukemia. Clones were sequenced by immunoSEQ multiplex PCR, and TCRdb holds only the in-frame ones, with some missing. Of some 40,000 clones in the sample, 85% are singletons; the top ten hold roughly 1.2%. Sample: CD4+ T cells from blood buffy coats. The receptors were gathered from a human donor in good health.

This clone was observed a few times. V gene TRBV27 combines with J gene TRBJ1-5; 8 bases map to TRBD1. CDR1 is MNHEY and CDR2 is SMNVEV in the germline V gene (reference sequence). Unmatched junction bases numbered 14, after V lost 5 bases and J lost 2 bases. There are 18 residues in the CDR3. CDR3 sequence reads: CASSTWTGRGGRNQPQHF. The CDR3, as DNA: TGTGCCAGCAGTACCTGGACAGGGAGGGGAGGCCGCAATCAGCCCCAGCATTTT.

The chain carries TRBV27 and TRBJ2-7; no firm D call. CDR1 is MNHEY, CDR2 SMNVEV, per germline (reference sequence). The CDR3 contains 13 residues. V was cut by 5 bases and J by 2 bases, with 10 bases left in between. The chain's CDR3 is CASSPGIPYEQYF. CDR3 DNA sequence: TGTGCCAGCAGTCCTGGGATCCCCTACGAGCAGTACTTC.

This rearrangement joins TRBV6-5 to TRBJ2-1; the match to TRBD2 covers 7 bases. Germline-derived CDR1 and CDR2 are MNHEY and SVGAGI. This CDR3 comprises 15 residues. Trimming took 6 bases from V and 6 from J; bases not matched to a gene: 11. The CDR3 region has the DNA TGTGCCAGCAGGCAGGCGGCGGGAGCGATCAATGAGCAGTTCTTC. This codes for CASRQAAGAINEQFF.

This chain joins TRBV7-9 and TRBJ2-4, with TRBD2 as a possible D gene (5 bases). The length of the CDR3 is 18 residues. Trimming pared 1 base from V and 1 base from J, leaving 17 bases between. Germline V gives CDR1 SEHNR, CDR2 FQNEAQ (reference sequence). For the CDR3, the DNA is TGTGCCAGCAGCTTAGGAAGCGAGGGCGGACTGGCCAAAAACATTCAGTACTTC. It codes for CASSLGSEGGLAKNIQYF. Supplemented by reference TRBV7-9 and TRBJ2-4, the full variable domain reads DTGVSQNPRHKITKRGQNVTFRCDPISEHNRLYWYRQTLGQGPEFLTYFQNEAQLEKSRLLSDRFSAERPKGSFSTLEIQRTEQGDSAMYLCASSLGSEGGLAKNIQYFGAGTRLSVL.

This chain uses TRBV6-6 with TRBJ1-5; D gene uncertain. Germline V lookup: CDR1 MNHNY, CDR2 SVGAGI (reference sequence). V dropped 0 bases and J dropped 5 bases, with 5 bases sitting between them. CDR3 size: 13 residues. CDR3 in amino acids: CASSYSGDQPQHF. DNA for the CDR3: TGTGCCAGCAGTTACTCCGGCGATCAGCCCCAGCATTTT.

This clone was seen only once. This chain joins TRBV6-1 and TRBJ1-2; D is unresolved. V was trimmed by 3 bases and J by 4 bases, leaving 9 bases between them. Germline values: CDR1 MNHNS, CDR2 SASEGT. This CDR3 contains 13 residues. The CDR3 region is CASSERVLYGYTF. CDR3 bases: TGTGCCAGCAGTGAGAGAGTCCTCTATGGCTACACCTTC.